Sequencing of this T cell receptor (beta chain) was carried out in a study of T cell repertoires in cytomegalovirus infection. The germline gives CDR1 MNHEY, CDR2 SVGEGT. The CDR3 totals 13 residues. Trimming took 10 bases from V and 7 from J; bases not matched to a gene: 10. TCRdb re-called the reads through MiXCR, storing one row per CDR3 protein. The data contain fewer than 850,000 distinct CDR3 sequences, 25% to 35% of them seen just once; the ten biggest clones take up around 14%. This clonotype was seen a few times. Its cognate antigen is unknown. The V and J genes are TRBV6-2 or TRBV6-3 and TRBJ1-5; 7 bases are a match to TRBD1. The TCR comes from a human donor in good health (CMV status not recorded). Some clones in this sample may be carry-over from other donors' samples. Sequencing was performed on cultured CD8+ T cells from PBMCs, taken from culture after CMV antigen stimulation. As DNA, the CDR3 is TGTGCCACCAGCCCGACAGGGTGGCAGCCCCAGCATTTT. Its translation is CATSPTGWQPQHF.